Listed below are T cell receptor beta chains from one sample, sequenced in a study of blood T cell repertoires in COVID-19. Some clones are missing from TCRdb's copy, which holds only in-frame ones; the method was immunoSEQ multiplex PCR. The sample shows roughly 230,000 clones, about 82% of them seen only once. Specimen: peripheral blood. The receptors come from a woman aged 55-69 years with active or convalescent COVID-19. The CDR3 runs from the conserved cysteine through the conserved F or W. A D gene is named only where the DNA matches it firmly. Expanded clones are given a class, and other clones once, few, many or no size at all.

V	J	size	D	CDR3	DNA
TRBV5-1	TRBJ2-5	few	TRBD1	CASSWGGQGRETQYF	TGCGCCAGCAGCTGGGGGGGACAGGGTCGAGAGACCCAGTACTTC
TRBV2	TRBJ2-7	.	TRBD1	CASRDGQGNPSEQYF	TGTGCCAGCAGGGACGGACAGGGGAACCCCTCCGAGCAGTACTTC
TRBV7-2	TRBJ2-1	.	TRBD2	CASSLRTSGGHEQFF	TGTGCCAGCAGCTTAAGGACTAGCGGGGGCCATGAGCAGTTCTTC
TRBV29-1	TRBJ2-5	.	TRBD2	CSVGGVPQETQYF	TGCAGCGTGGGAGGGGTCCCCCAGGAGACCCAGTACTTC
TRBV24-1	TRBJ1-2	.	.	CATSDPRGDNYGYTF	TGTGCCACCAGTGATCCGCGCGGGGATAACTATGGCTACACCTTC
TRBV11-1	TRBJ2-7	.	TRBD2	CASSLASAVAGGRDYEQYF	TGTGCCAGCAGCTTAGCGAGCGCGGTAGCGGGAGGGCGAGACTACGAGCAGTACTTC
TRBV6-4	TRBJ2-1	.	TRBD2	CASSDGLAGFNEQFF	TGTGCCAGCAGTGACGGCCTAGCGGGATTTAATGAGCAGTTCTTC
TRBV5-6	TRBJ1-4	.	TRBD1	CASSLPGQGDPTNEKLFF	TGTGCCAGCAGCTTACCGGGACAGGGGGACCCAACTAATGAAAAACTGTTTTTT
TRBV4-2	TRBJ2-1	.	TRBD2	CASSLSNREASYNEQFF	TGTGCCAGCAGCCTGTCTAACCGGGAGGCCTCCTACAATGAGCAGTTCTTC
TRBV3-1/TRBV3-2	TRBJ2-2	.	TRBD2	CASSQEEERGGTGELFF	TGTGCCAGCAGCCAAGAGGAGGAGCGGGGGGGCACCGGGGAGCTGTTTTTT
TRBV11-2	TRBJ2-5	.	TRBD2	CASSLIGASGRAGETQYF	TGTGCCAGCAGCTTAATCGGGGCTAGCGGGAGGGCCGGGGAGACCCAGTACTTC
TRBV6-4	TRBJ2-3	.	TRBD2	CASSPTSEGDTQYF	TGTGCCAGCAGTCCGACTAGCGAGGGAGATACGCAGTATTTT
TRBV6-4	TRBJ2-5	.	TRBD1	CASRDRGLQETQYF	TGTGCCAGCAGGGACAGGGGTTTACAAGAGACCCAGTACTTC
TRBV3-1/TRBV3-2	TRBJ1-6	.	.	CASSRWSGPNSPLHF	TGTGCCAGCAGCCGGTGGAGTGGCCCAAATTCACCCCTCCACTTT
TRBV29-1	TRBJ1-4	.	.	CSVESGDEKLFF	TGCAGCGTTGAATCAGGTGATGAAAAACTGTTTTTT
TRBV24-1	TRBJ2-1	.	TRBD2	CATSRGDRTQFF	TGTGCCACCTCTCGGGGGGATAGGACGCAGTTCTTC
TRBV28	TRBJ1-1	.	.	CASSPTYGSTEAFF	TGTGCCAGCAGTCCGACGTATGGGAGCACTGAAGCTTTCTTT
TRBV6-6	TRBJ1-1	.	.	CASRPGAFF	TGTGCCAGCAGGCCAGGGGCTTTCTTT
TRBV18	TRBJ1-6	.	TRBD1	CASSPRQGSYNSPLHF	TGTGCCAGCTCCCCGAGACAGGGCTCCTATAATTCACCCCTCCACTTT
TRBV19	TRBJ1-2	.	TRBD1	CASSDRAVGINYGYTF	TGTGCCAGTAGCGACAGGGCGGTGGGGATCAACTATGGCTACACCTTC
TRBV5-1	TRBJ1-1	once	TRBD1	CASSLTGANTEAFF	TGCGCCAGCAGCCTGACAGGGGCGAACACTGAAGCTTTCTTT
TRBV6-1	TRBJ2-3	once	.	CASSGRTEFLLQSTQYF	TGTGCCAGCAGTGGAAGGACAGAATTTTTGCTACAGAGTACGCAGTATTTT
TRBV5-1	TRBJ1-2	.	.	CASRVDSNYGYTF	TGCGCCAGCAGGGTTGACAGTAACTATGGCTACACCTTC
TRBV2	TRBJ2-3	.	TRBD1	CASSARTGSTDTQYF	TGTGCCAGCAGCGCCAGGACAGGAAGCACAGATACGCAGTATTTT
TRBV19	TRBJ1-2	.	TRBD1	CASSGTTGGLAYGYTF	TGTGCCAGTAGTGGGACCACAGGGGGCCTGGCCTATGGCTACACCTTC
TRBV3-1/TRBV3-2	TRBJ1-1	.	.	CASSMGEGTEAFF	TGTGCCAGCAGCATGGGGGAGGGCACTGAAGCTTTCTTT
TRBV6-6	TRBJ2-5	.	.	CASSRTGKTQYF	TGTGCCAGCAGCCGTACAGGGAAGACCCAGTACTTC
TRBV11-3	TRBJ2-5	.	.	CASSLGPEEVGETQYF	TGTGCCAGCAGCTTAGGCCCAGAGGAGGTTGGAGAGACCCAGTACTTC
TRBV11-2	TRBJ1-5	.	TRBD1	CASSPTGGSTQPQHF	TGTGCCAGCAGTCCAACAGGGGGTTCTACTCAGCCCCAGCATTTT
TRBV6-5	TRBJ2-7	.	TRBD2	CASISQAVAGGEQYF	TGTGCCAGCATCTCACAAGCGGTCGCCGGGGGGGAGCAGTACTTC
TRBV11-2	TRBJ1-6	.	TRBD1	CASSLIPGQPSYNSPLHF	TGTGCCAGCAGCCTTATTCCGGGACAGCCCTCCTATAATTCACCCCTCCACTTT
TRBV27	TRBJ2-6	once	TRBD1	CASSMTGRRSGANVLTF	TGTGCCAGCAGTATGACAGGGCGCCGCTCTGGGGCCAACGTCCTGACTTTC
TRBV27	TRBJ1-2	few	TRBD1	CASSFLQGTTLYGYTF	TGTGCCAGCAGTTTCCTACAGGGGACAACGCTTTATGGCTACACCTTC
TRBV29-1	TRBJ1-1	once	.	CSVVRGLKTEAFF	TGCAGCGTTGTAAGGGGATTGAAGACTGAAGCTTTCTTT
TRBV24-1	TRBJ2-1	.	TRBD2	CATSDWTSGSGYNEQFF	TGTGCCACCAGTGATTGGACTAGCGGGAGTGGTTACAATGAGCAGTTCTTC
TRBV20-1	TRBJ1-2	.	.	CSVRGNYGYTF	TGCAGTGTACGAGGGAACTATGGCTACACCTTC
TRBV28	TRBJ1-4	once	TRBD1	CASSSSYRGLDEKLFF	TGTGCCAGCAGTTCATCCTACAGGGGGCTAGATGAAAAACTGTTTTTT
TRBV18	TRBJ1-2	.	.	CASSPGQVYGYTF	TGTGCCAGCTCACCTGGACAAGTATATGGCTACACCTTC
TRBV13	TRBJ1-3	.	.	CASSLVGGASGNTIYF	TGTGCCAGCAGCTTAGTTGGCGGGGCCTCTGGAAACACCATATATTTT
TRBV28	TRBJ1-2	.	TRBD1	CASSLTGHYGYTF	TGTGCCAGCAGTCTGACAGGGCACTATGGCTACACCTTC
TRBV27	TRBJ2-7	.	TRBD1	CASSPRDRGYEQYF	TGTGCCAGCAGCCCTCGGGACAGGGGCTACGAGCAGTACTTC
TRBV29-1	TRBJ2-3	.	TRBD1	CSVLRQGARTDTQYF	TGCAGCGTTCTGAGACAGGGTGCTCGCACAGATACGCAGTATTTT
TRBV7-8	TRBJ2-1	once	TRBD2	CASSSGLALYNEQFF	TGTGCCAGCAGCTCGGGACTAGCCCTCTACAATGAGCAGTTCTTC
TRBV6-5	TRBJ2-7	.	TRBD1	CASSYSRDRVIYEQYF	TGTGCCAGCAGTTATTCACGGGACAGGGTTATTTACGAGCAGTACTTC
TRBV7-2	TRBJ2-1	once	TRBD2	CASSSTSGGHNEQFF	TGTGCCAGCAGCTCGACTAGCGGGGGCCACAATGAGCAGTTCTTC
TRBV10-2	TRBJ1-2	.	TRBD1	CASSETGGNGYTF	TGCGCCAGCAGTGAGACAGGGGGTAATGGCTACACCTTC
TRBV27	TRBJ1-2	.	TRBD1	CASSLFRTGSRYGYTF	TGTGCCAGCAGTTTATTCCGGACAGGTTCTCGCTATGGCTACACCTTC
TRBV20-1	TRBJ2-5	.	.	CSALAQETQYF	TGCAGTGCTCTAGCGCAAGAGACCCAGTACTTC
TRBV18	TRBJ1-3	.	TRBD1	CASSQGQGSGNTIYF	TGTGCCAGCTCACAGGGACAGGGGTCTGGAAACACCATATATTTT
TRBV7-6	TRBJ2-1	.	TRBD2	CASIPRTSGLDEQFF	TGTGCCAGCATCCCCCGGACTAGCGGGCTCGATGAGCAGTTCTTC
TRBV28	TRBJ2-1	.	TRBD2	CASTSMGLAGGDEQFF	TGTGCCAGCACCTCTATGGGACTAGCGGGGGGGGATGAGCAGTTCTTC
TRBV10-1	TRBJ1-1	.	TRBD1	CASSAALDRGKAEAFF	TGCGCCAGCAGTGCGGCTTTAGACAGGGGTAAGGCTGAAGCTTTCTTT
TRBV10-1	TRBJ2-2	.	.	CASKEALNTGELFF	TGCGCCAGCAAGGAGGCTCTCAACACCGGGGAGCTGTTTTTT
TRBV7-6	TRBJ1-1	.	.	CASSLDPGLVAFF	TGTGCCAGCAGCTTAGACCCAGGTTTAGTCGCTTTCTTT
TRBV19	TRBJ2-5	once	.	CASNNQNGLKETQYF	TGTGCCAGTAATAACCAGAATGGACTTAAAGAGACCCAGTACTTC
TRBV4-1	TRBJ2-1	.	TRBD2	CASSQDRTSGGGSYNEQFF	TGCGCCAGCAGCCAAGACCGGACTAGCGGGGGAGGCTCCTACAATGAGCAGTTCTTC
TRBV19	TRBJ2-3	.	.	CASSISQGTDTQYF	TGTGCCAGTAGTATTTCCCAGGGCACAGATACGCAGTATTTT